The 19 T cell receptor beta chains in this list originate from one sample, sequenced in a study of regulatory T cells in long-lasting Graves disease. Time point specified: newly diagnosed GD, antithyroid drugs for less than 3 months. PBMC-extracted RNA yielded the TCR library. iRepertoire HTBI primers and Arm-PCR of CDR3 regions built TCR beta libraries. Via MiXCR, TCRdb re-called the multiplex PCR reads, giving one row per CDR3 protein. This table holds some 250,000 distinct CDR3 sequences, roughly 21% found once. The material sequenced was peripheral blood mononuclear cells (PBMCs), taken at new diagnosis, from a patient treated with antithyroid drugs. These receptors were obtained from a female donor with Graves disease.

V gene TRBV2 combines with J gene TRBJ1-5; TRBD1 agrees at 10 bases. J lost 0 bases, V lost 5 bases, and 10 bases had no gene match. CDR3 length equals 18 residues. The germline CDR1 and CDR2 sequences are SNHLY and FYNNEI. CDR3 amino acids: CASSPAGTGDYSNQPQHF. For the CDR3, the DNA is TGTGCCAGCAGTCCCGCCGGGACAGGGGATTATAGCAATCAGCCCCAGCATTTT. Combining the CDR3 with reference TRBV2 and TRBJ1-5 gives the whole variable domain EPEVTQTPSHQVTQMGQEVILRCVPISNHLYFYWYRQILGQKVEFLVSFYNNEISEKSEIFDDQFSVERPDGSNFTLKIRSTKLEDSAMYFCASSPAGTGDYSNQPQHFGDGTRLSIL.

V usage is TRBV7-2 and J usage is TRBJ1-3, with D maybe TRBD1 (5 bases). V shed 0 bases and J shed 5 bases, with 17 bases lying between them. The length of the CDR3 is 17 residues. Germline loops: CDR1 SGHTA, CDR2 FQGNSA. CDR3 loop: CASSLARYWDRRNTIYF. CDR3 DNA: TGTGCCAGCAGCTTAGCGCGTTATTGGGACCGCAGAAACACCATATATTTT.

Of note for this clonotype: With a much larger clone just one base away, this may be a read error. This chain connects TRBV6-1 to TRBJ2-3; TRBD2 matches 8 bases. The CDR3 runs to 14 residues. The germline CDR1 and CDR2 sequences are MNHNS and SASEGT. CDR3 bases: TGTGCCAGCGATCGCGGGGGGCTTACAGATACGCGGTATTTT. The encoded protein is CASDRGGLTDTRYF.

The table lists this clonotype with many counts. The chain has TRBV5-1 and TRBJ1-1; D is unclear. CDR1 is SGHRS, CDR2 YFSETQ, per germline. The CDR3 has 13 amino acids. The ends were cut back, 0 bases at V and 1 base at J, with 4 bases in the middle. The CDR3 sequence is CASSLGWNTEAFF. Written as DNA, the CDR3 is TGCGCCAGCAGCTTGGGGTGGAACACTGAAGCTTTCTTT. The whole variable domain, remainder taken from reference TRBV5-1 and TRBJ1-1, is KAGVTQTPRYLIKTRGQQVTLSCSPISGHRSVSWYQQTPGQGLQFLFEYFSETQRNKGNFPGRFSGRQFSNSRSEMNVSTLELGDSALYLCASSLGWNTEAFFGQGTRLTVV.

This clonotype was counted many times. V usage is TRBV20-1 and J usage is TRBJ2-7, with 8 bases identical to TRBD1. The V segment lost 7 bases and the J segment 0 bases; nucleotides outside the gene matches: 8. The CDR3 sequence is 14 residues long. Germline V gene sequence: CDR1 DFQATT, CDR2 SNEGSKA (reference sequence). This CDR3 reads CSVKGQANSYEQYF. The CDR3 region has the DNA TGCAGTGTTAAGGGACAGGCCAACTCCTACGAGCAGTACTTC.

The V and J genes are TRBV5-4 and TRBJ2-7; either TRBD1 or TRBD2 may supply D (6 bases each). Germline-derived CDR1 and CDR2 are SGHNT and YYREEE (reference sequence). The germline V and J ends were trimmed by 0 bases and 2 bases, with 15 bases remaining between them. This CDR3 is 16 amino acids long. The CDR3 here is CASSLGGSRDTYEQYF. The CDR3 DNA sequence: TGTGCCAGCAGCTTGGGCGGGTCGCGGGACACCTACGAGCAGTACTTC.

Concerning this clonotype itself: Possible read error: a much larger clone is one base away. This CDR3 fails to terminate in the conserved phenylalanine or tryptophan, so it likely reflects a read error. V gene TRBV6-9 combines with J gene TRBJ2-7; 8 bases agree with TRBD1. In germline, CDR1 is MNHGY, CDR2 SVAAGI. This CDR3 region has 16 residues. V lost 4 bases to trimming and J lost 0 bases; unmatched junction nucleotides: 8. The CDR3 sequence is CASSSSLGTGSYEQYL. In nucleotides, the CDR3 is TGTGCCAGCAGTTCCTCGCTCGGGACAGGCTCCTACGAGCAGTACCTC.

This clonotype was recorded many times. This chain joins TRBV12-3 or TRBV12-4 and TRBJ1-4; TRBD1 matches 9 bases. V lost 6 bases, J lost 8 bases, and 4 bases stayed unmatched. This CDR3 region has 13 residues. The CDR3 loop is CASSQQGAEKLFF. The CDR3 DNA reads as TGTGCCAGCAGCCAACAGGGGGCGGAAAAACTGTTTTTT.

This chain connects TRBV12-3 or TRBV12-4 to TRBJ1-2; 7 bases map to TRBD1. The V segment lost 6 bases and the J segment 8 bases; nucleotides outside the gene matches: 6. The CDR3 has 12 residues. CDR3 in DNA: TGTGCCAGCAGCCGATACAGGGGCGGCTACACCTTC. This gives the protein CASSRYRGGYTF.

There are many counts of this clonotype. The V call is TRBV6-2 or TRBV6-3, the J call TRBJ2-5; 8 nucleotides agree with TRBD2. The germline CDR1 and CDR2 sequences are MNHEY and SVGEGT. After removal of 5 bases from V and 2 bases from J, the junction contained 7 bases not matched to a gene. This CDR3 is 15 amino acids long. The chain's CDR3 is CASSVVAGSQETQYF. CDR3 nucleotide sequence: TGTGCCAGCAGTGTCGTAGCGGGATCTCAAGAGACCCAGTACTTC.

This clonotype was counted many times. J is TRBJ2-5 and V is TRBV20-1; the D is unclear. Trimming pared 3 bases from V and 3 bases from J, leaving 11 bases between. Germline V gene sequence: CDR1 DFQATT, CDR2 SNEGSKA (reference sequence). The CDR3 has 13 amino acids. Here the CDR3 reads CSARGGLEETQYF. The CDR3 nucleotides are TGCAGTGCTAGGGGTGGGCTAGAAGAGACCCAGTACTTC.

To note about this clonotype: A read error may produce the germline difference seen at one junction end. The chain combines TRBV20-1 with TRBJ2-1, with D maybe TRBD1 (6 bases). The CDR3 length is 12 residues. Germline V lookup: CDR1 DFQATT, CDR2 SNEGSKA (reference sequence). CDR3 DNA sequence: TGTAGTGCTAGACAGGTGGACAATGAGCAGTTCTTC. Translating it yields CSARQVDNEQFF.

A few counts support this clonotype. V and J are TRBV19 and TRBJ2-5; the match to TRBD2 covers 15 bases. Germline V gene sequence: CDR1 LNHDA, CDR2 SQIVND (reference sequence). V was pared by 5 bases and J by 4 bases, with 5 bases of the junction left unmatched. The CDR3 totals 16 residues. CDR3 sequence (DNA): TGTGCCAGTAGTGTCTGGACTAGCGGGAGGGGAGAGACCCAGTACTTC. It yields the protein CASSVWTSGRGETQYF.

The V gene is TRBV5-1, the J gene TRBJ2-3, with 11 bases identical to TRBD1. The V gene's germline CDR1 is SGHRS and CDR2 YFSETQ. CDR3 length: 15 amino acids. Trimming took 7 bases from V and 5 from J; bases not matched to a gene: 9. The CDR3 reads CASARPDRGRDTQYF. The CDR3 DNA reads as TGCGCCAGCGCCCGTCCGGACAGGGGGCGAGATACGCAGTATTTT.

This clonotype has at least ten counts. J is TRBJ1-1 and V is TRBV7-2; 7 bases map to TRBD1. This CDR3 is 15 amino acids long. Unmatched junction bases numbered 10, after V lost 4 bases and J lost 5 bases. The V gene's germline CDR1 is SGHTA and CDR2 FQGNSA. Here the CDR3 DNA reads TGTGCCAGCAGCTCAGGGGGGGGCCCCCTAACTGAAGCTTTCTTT. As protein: CASSSGGGPLTEAFF.

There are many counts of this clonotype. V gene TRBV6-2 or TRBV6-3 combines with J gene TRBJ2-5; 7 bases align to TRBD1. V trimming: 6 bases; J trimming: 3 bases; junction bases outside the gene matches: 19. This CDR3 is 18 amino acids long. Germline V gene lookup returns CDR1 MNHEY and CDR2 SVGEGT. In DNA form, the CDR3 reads TGTGCCAGCAGACGCGCATCCCGACTACAGGGGAACGAAGAGACCCAGTACTTC. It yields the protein CASRRASRLQGNEETQYF.

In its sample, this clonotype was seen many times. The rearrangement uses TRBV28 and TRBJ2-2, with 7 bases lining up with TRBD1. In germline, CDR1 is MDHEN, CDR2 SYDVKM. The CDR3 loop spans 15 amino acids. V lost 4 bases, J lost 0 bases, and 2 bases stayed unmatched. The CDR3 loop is CASSSGQANTGELFF. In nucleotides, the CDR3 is TGTGCCAGCAGTTCTGGACAGGCGAACACCGGGGAGCTGTTTTTT. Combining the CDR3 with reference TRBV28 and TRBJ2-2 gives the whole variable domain DVKVTQSSRYLVKRTGEKVFLECVQDMDHENMFWYRQDPGLGLRLIYFSYDVKMKEKGDIPEGYSVSREKKERFSLILESASTNQTSMYLCASSSGQANTGELFFGEGSRLTVL.

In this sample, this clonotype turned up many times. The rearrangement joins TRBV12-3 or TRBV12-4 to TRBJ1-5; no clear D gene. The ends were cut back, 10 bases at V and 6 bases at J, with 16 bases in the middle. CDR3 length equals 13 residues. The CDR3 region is CATAGSFVQPQHF. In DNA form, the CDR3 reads TGTGCCACAGCAGGAAGTTTTGTTCAGCCCCAGCATTTT.

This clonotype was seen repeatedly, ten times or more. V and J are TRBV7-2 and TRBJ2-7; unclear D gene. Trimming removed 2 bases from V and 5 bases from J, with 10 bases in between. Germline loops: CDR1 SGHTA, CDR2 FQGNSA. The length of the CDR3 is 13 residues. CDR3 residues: CASSLTGRNEQYF. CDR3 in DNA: TGTGCCAGCAGCTTAACGGGTCGGAACGAGCAGTACTTC.